This TCR beta chain was recovered during a study of shared clonotypes between healthy human individuals. In the study overall: The study enrolled two women and three men aged 18 to 49.

The sorted-subset replicate PCRs were given around 200 ng DNA, which is tens of thousands of T cell genomes. Method: immunoSEQ multiplex PCR; TCRdb's copy keeps in-frame clones and lacks some. The profile shows more than 2 million clones, approximately 94% of them singletons. CD8 cells regarded as naive lacked CD45RO, were positively chosen for CCR7, and omitted terminally differentiated effector memory CD45RA+ cells. Details on this clone: What it binds is unknown.

Study results and caveats: Of the naive CD4 clonotypes, around 5% were shared across a few donors.

The V end lost 3 bases, the J end lost 8 bases, and 11 bases lay between the germline ends. The CDR3 runs 13 residues. CDR1 and CDR2 from the germline V gene are KGHSH and LQKENI. The J gene is TRBJ2-1, the V gene TRBV18; tentatively, D is TRBD1 or TRBD2 (5 bases each). The origin of this receptor is a man younger than 35 in good health. Sequencing was done on a sample of naive CD8+ T cells sorted from blood. Here the CDR3 DNA reads TGTGCCAGCTCACCGGGACCCGGGGATGAGCAGTTCTTC. The encoded protein is CASSPGPGDEQFF. Full variable domain (outside the CDR3, taken from reference TRBV18 and TRBJ2-1): NAGVMQNPRHLVRRRGQEARLRCSPMKGHSHVYWYRQLPEEGLKFMVYLQKENIIDESGMPKERFSAEFPKEGPSILRIQQVVRGDSAAYFCASSPGPGDEQFFGPGTRLTVL.